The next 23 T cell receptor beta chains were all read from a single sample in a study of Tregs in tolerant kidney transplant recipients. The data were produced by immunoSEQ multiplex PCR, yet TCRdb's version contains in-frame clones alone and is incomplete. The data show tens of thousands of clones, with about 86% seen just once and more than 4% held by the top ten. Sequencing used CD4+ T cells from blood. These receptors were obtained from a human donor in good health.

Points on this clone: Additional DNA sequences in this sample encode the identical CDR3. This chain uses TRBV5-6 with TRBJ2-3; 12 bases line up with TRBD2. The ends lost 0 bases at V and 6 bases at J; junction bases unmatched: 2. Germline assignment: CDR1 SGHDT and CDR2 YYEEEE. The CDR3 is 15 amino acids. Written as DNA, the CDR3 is TGTGCCAGCAGCTTGGGACTAGCGGGAGCGGATACGCAGTATTTT. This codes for CASSLGLAGADTQYF.

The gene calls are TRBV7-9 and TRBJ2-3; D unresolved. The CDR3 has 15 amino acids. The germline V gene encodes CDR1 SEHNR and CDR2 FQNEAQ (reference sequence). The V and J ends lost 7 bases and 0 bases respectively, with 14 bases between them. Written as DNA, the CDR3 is TGTGCCAGCACCAGACCCGCAGAGAGCACAGATACGCAGTATTTT. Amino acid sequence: CASTRPAESTDTQYF. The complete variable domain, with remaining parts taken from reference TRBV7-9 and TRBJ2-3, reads DTGVSQNPRHKITKRGQNVTFRCDPISEHNRLYWYRQTLGQGPEFLTYFQNEAQLEKSRLLSDRFSAERPKGSFSTLEIQRTEQGDSAMYLCASTRPAESTDTQYFGPGTRLTVL.

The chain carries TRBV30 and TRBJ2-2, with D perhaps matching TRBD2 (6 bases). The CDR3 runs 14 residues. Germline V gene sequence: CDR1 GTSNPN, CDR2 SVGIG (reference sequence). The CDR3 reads CSLTTNGGTGELFF. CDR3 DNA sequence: TGTTCCCTTACTACGAACGGGGGCACCGGGGAGCTGTTTTTT.

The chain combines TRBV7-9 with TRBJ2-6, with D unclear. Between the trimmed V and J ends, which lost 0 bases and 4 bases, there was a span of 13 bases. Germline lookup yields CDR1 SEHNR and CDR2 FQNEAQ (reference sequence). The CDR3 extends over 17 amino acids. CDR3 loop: CASSLALGSGGANVLTF. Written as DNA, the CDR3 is TGTGCCAGCAGCTTAGCCCTCGGGTCGGGCGGGGCCAACGTCCTGACTTTC.

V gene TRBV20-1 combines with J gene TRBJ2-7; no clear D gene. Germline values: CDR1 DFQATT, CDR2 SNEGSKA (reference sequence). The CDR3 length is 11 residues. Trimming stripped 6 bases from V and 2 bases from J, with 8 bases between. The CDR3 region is CSALLAYEQYF. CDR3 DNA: TGCAGTGCGCTGCTTGCCTACGAGCAGTACTTC.

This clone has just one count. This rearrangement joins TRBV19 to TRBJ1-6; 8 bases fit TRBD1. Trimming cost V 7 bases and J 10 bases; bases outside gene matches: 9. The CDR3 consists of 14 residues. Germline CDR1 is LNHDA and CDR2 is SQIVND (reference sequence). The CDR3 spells CASTRTGFESPLHF. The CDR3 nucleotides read TGTGCCAGTACCCGGACAGGGTTTGAGTCACCCCTCCACTTT. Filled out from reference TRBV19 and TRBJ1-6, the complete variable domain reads DGGITQSPKYLFRKEGQNVTLSCEQNLNHDAMYWYRQDPGQGLRLIYYSQIVNDFQKGDIAEGYSVSREKKESFPLTVTSAQKNPTAFYLCASTRTGFESPLHFGNGTRLTVT.

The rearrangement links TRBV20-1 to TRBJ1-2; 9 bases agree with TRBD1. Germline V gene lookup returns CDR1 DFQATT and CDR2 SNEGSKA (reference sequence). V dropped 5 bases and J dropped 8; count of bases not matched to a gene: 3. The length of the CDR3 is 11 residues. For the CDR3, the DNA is TGCAGTGCTCGAACAGGGGGCGGCTACACCTTC. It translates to CSARTGGGYTF.

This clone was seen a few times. The CDR3 sequence is CASSVGPGAYEQYF. The DNA of the CDR3 is TGCGCCAGCAGCGTAGGCCCGGGGGCCTACGAGCAGTACTTC. The chain uses TRBV5-1 and TRBJ2-7; maybe TRBD2 (6 bases). The CDR3 spans 14 residues. In germline, CDR1 is SGHRS, CDR2 YFSETQ. The V end lost 4 bases, the J end lost 2 bases, and 13 bases lay between the germline ends.

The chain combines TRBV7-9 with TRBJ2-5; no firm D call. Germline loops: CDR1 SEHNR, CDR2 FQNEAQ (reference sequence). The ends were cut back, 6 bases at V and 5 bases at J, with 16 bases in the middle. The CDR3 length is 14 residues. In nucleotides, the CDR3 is TGTGCCAGCAGAAGGAGAGAGGATGGGGAGACCCAGTACTTC. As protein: CASRRREDGETQYF. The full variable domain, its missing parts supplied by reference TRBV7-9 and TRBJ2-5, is DTGVSQNPRHKITKRGQNVTFRCDPISEHNRLYWYRQTLGQGPEFLTYFQNEAQLEKSRLLSDRFSAERPKGSFSTLEIQRTEQGDSAMYLCASRRREDGETQYFGPGTRLLVL.

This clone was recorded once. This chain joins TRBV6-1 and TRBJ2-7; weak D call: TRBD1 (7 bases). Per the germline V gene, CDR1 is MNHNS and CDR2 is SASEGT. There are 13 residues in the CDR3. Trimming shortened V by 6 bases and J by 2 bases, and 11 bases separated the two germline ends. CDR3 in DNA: TGTGCCAGCAGCCGGGGGACAGCCTACGAGCAGTACTTC. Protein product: CASSRGTAYEQYF.

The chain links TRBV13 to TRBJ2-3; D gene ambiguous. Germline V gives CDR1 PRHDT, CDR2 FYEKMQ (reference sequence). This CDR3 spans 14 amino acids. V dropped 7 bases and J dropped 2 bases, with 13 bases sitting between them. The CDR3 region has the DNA TGTGCCAGCAAGGTAGGGCCTACCACAGATACGCAGTATTTT. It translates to CASKVGPTTDTQYF.

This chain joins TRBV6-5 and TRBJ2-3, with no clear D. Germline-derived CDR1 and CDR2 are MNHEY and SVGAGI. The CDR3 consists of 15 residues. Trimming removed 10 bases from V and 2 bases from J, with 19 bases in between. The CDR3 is CATNLAPLATDTQYF. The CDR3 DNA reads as TGTGCCACCAACCTCGCCCCGTTGGCCACAGATACGCAGTATTTT.

The CDR3 region is CASSLRQTAFGQPQHF. The CDR3 DNA follows: TGTGCCAGCAGCTTAAGGCAGACAGCCTTCGGACAGCCCCAGCATTTT. The rearrangement links TRBV7-2 to TRBJ1-5; tentative D call: TRBD1 (5 bases). V gave up 2 bases and J gave up 7 bases, with 18 bases separating them. Per the germline V gene, CDR1 is SGHTA and CDR2 is FQGNSA. The CDR3 has 16 amino acids.

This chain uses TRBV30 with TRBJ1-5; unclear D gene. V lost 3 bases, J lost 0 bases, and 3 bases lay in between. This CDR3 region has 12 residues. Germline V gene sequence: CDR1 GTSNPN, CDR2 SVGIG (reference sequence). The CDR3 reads CAWSGSNQPQHF. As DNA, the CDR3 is TGTGCCTGGAGCGGTAGCAATCAGCCCCAGCATTTT.

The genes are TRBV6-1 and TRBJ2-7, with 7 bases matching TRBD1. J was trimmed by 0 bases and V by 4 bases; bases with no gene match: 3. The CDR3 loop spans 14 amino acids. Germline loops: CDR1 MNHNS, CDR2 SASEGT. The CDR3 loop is CASSAWTGSYEQYF. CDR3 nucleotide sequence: TGTGCCAGCAGTGCTTGGACAGGCTCCTACGAGCAGTACTTC.

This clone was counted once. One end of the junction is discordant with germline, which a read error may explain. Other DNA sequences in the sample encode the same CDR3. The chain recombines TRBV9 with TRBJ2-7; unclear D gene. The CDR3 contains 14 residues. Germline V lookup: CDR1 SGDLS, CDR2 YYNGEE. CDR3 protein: CASSRDPSAYEQYF. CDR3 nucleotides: TGCGCCAGCAGCCGCGACCCCTCCGCCTACGAGCAGTACTTC.

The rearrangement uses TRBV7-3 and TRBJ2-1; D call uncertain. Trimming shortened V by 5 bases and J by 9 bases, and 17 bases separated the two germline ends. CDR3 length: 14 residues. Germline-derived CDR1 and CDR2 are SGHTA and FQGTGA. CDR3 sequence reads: CASSLFSTSAEQFF. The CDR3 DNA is TGTGCCAGCAGCCTCTTCTCTACTTCGGCTGAGCAGTTCTTC.

This CDR3 is CATRAQGANEKLFF. The CDR3 bases are TGTGCCACCAGGGCTCAGGGAGCTAATGAAAAACTGTTTTTT. V usage is TRBV15 and J usage is TRBJ1-4; possible D gene TRBD1, 5 bases. This CDR3 contains 14 residues. The V gene lost 6 bases and the J gene lost 3 bases, with 11 bases spanning the gap. From germline, CDR1 is LNHNV and CDR2 YYDKDF (reference sequence).

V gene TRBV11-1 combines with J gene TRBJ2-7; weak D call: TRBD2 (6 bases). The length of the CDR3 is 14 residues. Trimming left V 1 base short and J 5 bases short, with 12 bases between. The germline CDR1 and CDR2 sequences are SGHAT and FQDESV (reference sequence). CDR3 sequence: CASSLETSRNEQYF. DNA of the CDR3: TGTGCCAGCAGCTTAGAGACTAGTAGGAACGAGCAGTACTTC. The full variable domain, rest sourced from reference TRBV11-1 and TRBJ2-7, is EAEVAQSPRYKITEKSQAVAFWCDPISGHATLYWYRQILGQGPELLVQFQDESVVDDSQLPKDRFSAERLKGVDSTLKIQPAELGDSAMYLCASSLETSRNEQYFGPGTRLTVT.

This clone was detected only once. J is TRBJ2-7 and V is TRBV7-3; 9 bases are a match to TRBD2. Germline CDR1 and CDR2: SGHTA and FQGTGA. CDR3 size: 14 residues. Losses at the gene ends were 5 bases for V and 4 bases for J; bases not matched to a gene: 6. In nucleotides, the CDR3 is TGTGCCAGCAGCCTTAGCGGGGGTCTGTACGAGCAGTACTTC. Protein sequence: CASSLSGGLYEQYF.

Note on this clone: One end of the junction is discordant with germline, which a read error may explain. CDR3 sequence: CASSQGGGQGTYTQYF. The CDR3 nucleotides are TGCGCCAGCAGCCAAGGAGGTGGACAGGGCACATATACGCAGTATTTT. The gene calls are TRBV4-1 and TRBJ2-3; 8 nucleotides agree with TRBD1. The CDR3 has 16 residues. Germline V gives CDR1 MGHRA, CDR2 YSYEKL.

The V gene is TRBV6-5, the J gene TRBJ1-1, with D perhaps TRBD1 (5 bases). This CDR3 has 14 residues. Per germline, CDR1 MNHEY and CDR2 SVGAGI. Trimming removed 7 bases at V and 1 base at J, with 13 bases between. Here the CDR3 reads CASNLDGTNTEAFF. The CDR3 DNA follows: TGTGCCAGCAACCTGGACGGGACGAACACTGAAGCTTTCTTT.

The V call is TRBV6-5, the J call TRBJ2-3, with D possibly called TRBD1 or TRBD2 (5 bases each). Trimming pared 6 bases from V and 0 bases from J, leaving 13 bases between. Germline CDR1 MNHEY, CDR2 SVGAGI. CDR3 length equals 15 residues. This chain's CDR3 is CASRQDSKSTDTQYF. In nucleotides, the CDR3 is TGTGCCAGCAGACAGGACTCCAAAAGCACAGATACGCAGTATTTT.